Following are 5 T cell receptor beta chains from one sample sequenced in a study of blood T cell repertoires in COVID-19. Libraries were prepared by immunoSEQ multiplex PCR; TCRdb keeps only in-frame clonotypes and omits some of them. The sample carries 150,000 to 200,000 clones, about 87% recorded once. The sample comprised peripheral blood. The receptors shown here come from a man aged 55 to 70 with acute or convalescent COVID-19.

J is TRBJ2-1 and V is TRBV6-6; 12 nucleotides match TRBD1. CDR1 MNHNY and CDR2 SVGAGI come from the germline V gene (reference sequence). V trimming: 5 bases; J trimming: 0 bases; junction bases outside the gene matches: 11. The CDR3 extends over 19 amino acids. The DNA for the CDR3 is TGTGCCAGCAGTCTAGGGGGACAGGGGGCATTAAGCTCCTACAATGAGCAGTTCTTC. This translates into CASSLGGQGALSSYNEQFF.

This chain links TRBV29-1 with TRBJ2-3; D possibly corresponds to TRBD2 (6 bases). The V gene's germline CDR1 is SQVTM and CDR2 ANQGSEA. V was cut by 0 bases and J by 2 bases, with 12 bases left in between. This CDR3 is 15 amino acids long. CDR3: CSVEDQEGNTDTQYF. The CDR3 DNA is TGCAGCGTTGAAGATCAGGAGGGAAACACAGATACGCAGTATTTT.

The chain carries TRBV24-1 and TRBJ1-3; D remains unclear. This CDR3 has 15 residues. Germline-derived CDR1 and CDR2 are KGHDR and SFDVKD. The V end was cut by 3 bases, the J end by 2 bases, with 10 bases between. CDR3 DNA sequence: TGTGCCACCAGTGATCCCCTCCAGGCTGGAAACACCATATATTTT. Its protein is CATSDPLQAGNTIYF.

The chain is built from TRBV30 and TRBJ1-1; D perhaps matches TRBD1 (6 bases). CDR1 is GTSNPN, CDR2 SVGIG, per germline (reference sequence). Trimming removed 0 bases from V and 6 bases from J, with 8 bases in between. This CDR3 is built from 12 residues. The CDR3 DNA reads as TGTGCCTGGAGTGTAACAGGGTCTGAAGCTTTCTTT. It specifies CAWSVTGSEAFF.

The J gene is TRBJ2-7, the V gene TRBV7-2; D remains ambiguous. The CDR3 spans 16 residues. Germline-derived CDR1 and CDR2 are SGHTA and FQGNSA. Trimming left V 3 bases short and J 3 bases short, with 18 bases between. CDR3 bases: TGTGCCAGCAGCTTCCCAGCGCACCGCCGAGTCTACGAGCAGTACTTC. It codes for CASSFPAHRRVYEQYF.